These 5 T cell receptor beta chains share one sample of origin, sequenced in a study of blood T cell repertoires in COVID-19. Measured with immunoSEQ multiplex PCR; TCRdb has only the in-frame clones, and not every one. The sample gives 100,000 or so clones, about four fifths of which show up once; 6.5% to 8.5% is in the top ten. Sequenced: peripheral blood. The receptors come from a man aged 50 or older with active or convalescent COVID-19.

DNA for the CDR3: TGTGCCAGTAGTCCAGGACTTTACAATGAGCAGTTCTTC. Translation: CASSPGLYNEQFF. The genes are TRBV19 and TRBJ2-1; D is perhaps TRBD2 (5 bases). The CDR3 totals 13 residues. V was trimmed by 5 bases and J by 4 bases, leaving 9 bases between them. Per the germline V gene, CDR1 is LNHDA and CDR2 is SQIVND (reference sequence). Together with reference TRBV19 and TRBJ2-1, the CDR3 gives the full variable domain: DGGITQSPKYLFRKEGQNVTLSCEQNLNHDAMYWYRQDPGQGLRLIYYSQIVNDFQKGDIAEGYSVSREKKESFPLTVTSAQKNPTAFYLCASSPGLYNEQFFGPGTRLTVL.

The rearrangement joins TRBV2 to TRBJ2-3; possible D gene TRBD2, 7 bases. CDR3 size: 16 residues. Trimming took 5 bases from V and 0 from J, leaving 15 bases between them. CDR1 is SNHLY and CDR2 is FYNNEI in the germline V gene. CDR3 coding DNA: TGTGCCAGCAGTAAGGAGGGGGGGCTCAGCACAGATACGCAGTATTTT. Translated, it gives CASSKEGGLSTDTQYF.

This chain joins TRBV4-3 and TRBJ2-1; 7 positions match TRBD1. Per germline, CDR1 LGHNA and CDR2 YSLEER. Trimming removed 4 bases from V and 1 base from J; junction bases left unmatched: 7. The CDR3 spans 16 residues. CDR3 sequence reads: CASSPEGAGSYNEQFF. CDR3 DNA: TGCGCCAGCAGCCCAGAGGGGGCAGGTTCCTACAATGAGCAGTTCTTC.

The J gene is TRBJ2-7, the V gene TRBV18; TRBD2 aligns across 7 bases. Looked up from germline, CDR1 is KGHSH and CDR2 is LQKENI. The CDR3 spans 12 residues. After removal of 0 bases from V and 7 bases from J, the junction contained 0 bases not matched to a gene. The CDR3 sequence: CASSPPGGEQYV. The CDR3 DNA follows: TGTGCCAGCTCACCACCGGGGGGGGAGCAGTACGTC.

The CDR3 DNA reads TGTGCCAGCAGCCCCTGGACAGGGCCTTATTCACCCCTCCACTTT. Translation: CASSPWTGPYSPLHF. The chain combines TRBV28 with TRBJ1-6; 8 bases are shared with TRBD1. Per the germline V gene, CDR1 is MDHEN and CDR2 is SYDVKM. V lost 6 bases to trimming and J lost 8 bases; unmatched junction nucleotides: 9. The CDR3 sequence is 15 residues long. The variable domain in full, with the rest retrieved from reference TRBV28 and TRBJ1-6, is DVKVTQSSRYLVKRTGEKVFLECVQDMDHENMFWYRQDPGLGLRLIYFSYDVKMKEKGDIPEGYSVSREKKERFSLILESASTNQTSMYLCASSPWTGPYSPLHFGNGTRLTVT.